This TCR beta chain derives from a study of blood T cell repertoires in COVID-19. The overall study: Some COVID-19 samples were acute and others convalescent; all came from the United States, Italy and Spain. The cDNA or gDNA used as material had been derived from T cells, B-cell-depleted T cells, or PBMCs.

Trimming at V came to 3 bases and at J to 7 bases, leaving 6 bases not matched to a gene. This CDR3 has 14 amino acids. Germline V gene lookup returns CDR1 DFQATT and CDR2 SNEGSKA (reference sequence). How the authors handled the data: For nucleated cells, counts were estimated from reference gene primer amplification. Generated by immunoSEQ multiplex PCR, the TCRdb table keeps only in-frame clones and is missing some. D and trimming come from the DNA, and the V and J calls and clone size come from that table. The repertoire holds 95,000 to 150,000 clones, with approximately 83% as singletons. This clone was found a few times.

This rearrangement joins TRBV20-1 to TRBJ1-6; 7 bases fit TRBD1. This TCR was recovered from an elderly woman with acute or convalescent COVID-19. What was sequenced was peripheral blood. In nucleotides, the CDR3 is TGCAGTGCTAGTTTAGGGACAGCAAATTCACCCCTCCACTTT. Translation: CSASLGTANSPLHF.